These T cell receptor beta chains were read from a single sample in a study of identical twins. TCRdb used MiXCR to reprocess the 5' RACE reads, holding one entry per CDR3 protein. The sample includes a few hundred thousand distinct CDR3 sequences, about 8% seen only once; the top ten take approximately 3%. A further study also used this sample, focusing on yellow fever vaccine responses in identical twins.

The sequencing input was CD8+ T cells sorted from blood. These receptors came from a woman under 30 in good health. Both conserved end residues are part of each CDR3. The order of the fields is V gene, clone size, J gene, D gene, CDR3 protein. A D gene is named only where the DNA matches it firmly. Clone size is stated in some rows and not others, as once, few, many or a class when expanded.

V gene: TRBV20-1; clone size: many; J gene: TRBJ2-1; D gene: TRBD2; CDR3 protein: CSASSGSYNEQFF
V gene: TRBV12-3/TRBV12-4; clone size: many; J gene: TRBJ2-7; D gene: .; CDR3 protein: CASSLGGAAPYEQYF
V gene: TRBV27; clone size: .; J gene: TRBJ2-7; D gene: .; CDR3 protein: CASSPSPRGYEQYF
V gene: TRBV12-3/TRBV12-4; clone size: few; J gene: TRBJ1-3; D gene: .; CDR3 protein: CASSLAPVVSGNTIYF
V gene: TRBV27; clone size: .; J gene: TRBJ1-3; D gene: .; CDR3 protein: CASSAARSGNTIYF
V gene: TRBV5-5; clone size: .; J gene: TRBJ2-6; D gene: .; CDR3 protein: CASRVDDVSGANVLTF
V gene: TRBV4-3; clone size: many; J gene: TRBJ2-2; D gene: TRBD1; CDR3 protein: CASSQDARGQWEKNTGELFF
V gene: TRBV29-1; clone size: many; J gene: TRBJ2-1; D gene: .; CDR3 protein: CSVEDRNYNEQFF
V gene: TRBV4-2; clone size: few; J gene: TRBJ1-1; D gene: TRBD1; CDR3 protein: CASSQVGQPNTEAFF
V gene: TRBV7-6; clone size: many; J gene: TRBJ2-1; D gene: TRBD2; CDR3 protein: CASSFGLAVANEQFF
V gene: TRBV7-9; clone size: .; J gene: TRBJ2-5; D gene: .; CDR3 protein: CASSDHRDVHETQYF
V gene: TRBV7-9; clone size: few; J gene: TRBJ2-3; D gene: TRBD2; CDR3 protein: CASSPPGTSMDTQYF
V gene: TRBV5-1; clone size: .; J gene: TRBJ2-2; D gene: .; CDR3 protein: CASSPPGETGELFF
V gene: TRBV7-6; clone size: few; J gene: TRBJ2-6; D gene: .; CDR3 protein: CASSPAGAGANVLTF
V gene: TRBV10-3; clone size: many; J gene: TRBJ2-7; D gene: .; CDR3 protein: CAIRADQSSYEQYF
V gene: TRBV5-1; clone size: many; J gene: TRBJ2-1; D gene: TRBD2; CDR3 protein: CASSSGLAGELYNEQFF
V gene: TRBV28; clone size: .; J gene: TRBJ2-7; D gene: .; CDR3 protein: CASSFFGTGGTSYEQYF
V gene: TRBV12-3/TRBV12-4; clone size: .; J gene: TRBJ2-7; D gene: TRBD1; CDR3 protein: CASSLPGQSDEQYF
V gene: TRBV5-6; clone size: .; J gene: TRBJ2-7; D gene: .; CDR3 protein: CASSLFREVSYEQYF
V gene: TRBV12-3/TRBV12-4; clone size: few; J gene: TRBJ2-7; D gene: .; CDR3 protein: CASGNRIPGQQYF
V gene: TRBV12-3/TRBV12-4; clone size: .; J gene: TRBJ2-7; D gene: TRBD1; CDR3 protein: CASSAAGTVYEQYF
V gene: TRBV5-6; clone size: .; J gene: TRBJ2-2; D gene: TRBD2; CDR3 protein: CASTLLAGGPLDGELFF
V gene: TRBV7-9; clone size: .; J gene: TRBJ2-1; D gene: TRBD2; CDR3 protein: CASTRGGPDNEQFF
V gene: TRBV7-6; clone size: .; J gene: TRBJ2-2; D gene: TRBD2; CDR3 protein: CASSPSSGGQAGELFF
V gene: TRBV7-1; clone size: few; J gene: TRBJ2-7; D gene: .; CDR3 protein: CASSSQPTPSKPRVPQSYEQYF
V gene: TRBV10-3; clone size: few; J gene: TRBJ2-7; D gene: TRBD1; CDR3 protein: CAGRDRVESEQYF
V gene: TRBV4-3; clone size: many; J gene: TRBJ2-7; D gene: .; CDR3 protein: CASSQDQAGYEQYF
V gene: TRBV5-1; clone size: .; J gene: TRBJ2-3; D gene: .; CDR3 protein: CASSFAGAGTDTQYF
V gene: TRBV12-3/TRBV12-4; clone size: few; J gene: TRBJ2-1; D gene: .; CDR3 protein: CASRAQGDNEQFF
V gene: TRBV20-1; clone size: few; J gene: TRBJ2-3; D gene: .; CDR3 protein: CSADAYRRNLPTDTQYF
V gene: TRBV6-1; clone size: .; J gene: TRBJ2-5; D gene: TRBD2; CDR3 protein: CASSERAASGGQETQYF
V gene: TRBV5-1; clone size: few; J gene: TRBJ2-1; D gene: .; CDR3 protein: CASSLAAGFYNEQFF
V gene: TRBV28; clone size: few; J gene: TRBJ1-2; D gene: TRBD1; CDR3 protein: CASSFPGTGSANYGYTF
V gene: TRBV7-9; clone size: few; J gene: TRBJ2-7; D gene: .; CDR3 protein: CASSFADSFRAYEQYF
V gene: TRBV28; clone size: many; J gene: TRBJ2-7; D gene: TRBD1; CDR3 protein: CASRHPGQGHEQYF